The sequence of this TCR beta chain was determined in a study of blood T cell repertoires in COVID-19. The CDR3 extends over 14 amino acids. The junction had 5 bases not matched to a gene; V was cut back by 8 bases and J by 2 bases. Germline V gene data show CDR1 as KGHSH and CDR2 as LQKENI. Using immunoSEQ multiplex PCR, the repertoire was profiled, and TCRdb retains in-frame clones only, with some absent. In the table there are roughly 400,000 clones, 80% to 90% of which are singletons. V and J are TRBV18 and TRBJ2-1; 8 positions match TRBD2. Sequencing was performed on PBMCs or T cells enriched from blood (not recorded which). The receptor was isolated from a man aged 25-40 years who had recovered from COVID-19. This CDR3 is CASRGGRAYNEQFF. CDR3 DNA: TGTGCCAGCCGGGGGGGGCGGGCCTACAATGAGCAGTTCTTC.